A selection of T cell receptor beta chains follows, all from one sample in a study of T cell repertoires in cytomegalovirus infection. TCRdb recomputed calls from the reads with MiXCR, one row per CDR3 protein. This table holds hundreds of thousands of distinct CDR3 sequences, 30% to 35% found once. These TCRs' antigens remain unknown. The sequenced sample was cultured PBMCs, obtained from culture after CMV antigen stimulation. The source is a human donor in good health (CMV status not recorded). Some clones in this sample may be carry-over from other donors' samples. Each CDR3 is given with its conserved first and last residue. Fields, in order: D gene, J gene, V gene, clone size, CDR3 DNA, CDR3 protein. D genes are given only for firm matches. The size field is filled for only some rows; it gives once, few, many or a size class.

D: NA; J: TRBJ1-5; V: TRBV6-2/TRBV6-3; size: NA; DNA: TGTGCCAGCATTAGTCGGGCCCCGAGCAATCAGCCCCAGCATTTT; CDR3: CASISRAPSNQPQHF
D: TRBD1; J: TRBJ1-2; V: TRBV20-1; size: NA; DNA: TGCAGTGCTAGGGGGGACAGGGCCAACTATGGCTACACCTTC; CDR3: CSARGDRANYGYTF
D: NA; J: TRBJ1-6; V: TRBV4-3; size: few; DNA: TGCGCCAGCAGCCAAGCCCTCGGCGGTGGCCTCCACTTT; CDR3: CASSQALGGGLHF
D: NA; J: TRBJ1-6; V: TRBV12-3/TRBV12-4; size: NA; DNA: TGTGCCAGCACCTTCGGAGACCGGGGTTCACCCCTCTTCTTT; CDR3: CASTFGDRGSPLFF
D: NA; J: TRBJ2-5; V: TRBV7-2; size: NA; DNA: TGTGCCAGCAGCTTAACAGCGGTACAAGAGACCCAGTACTTC; CDR3: CASSLTAVQETQYF
D: NA; J: TRBJ1-3; V: TRBV5-1; size: few; DNA: TGCGCCAGCAGCTTGGCCGACAGTCCTGGAAACACCATATATTTT; CDR3: CASSLADSPGNTIYF
D: NA; J: TRBJ2-5; V: TRBV29-1; size: few; DNA: TGCAGCGTTGACGAACTAGCTGGCGAGACCCAGTACTTC; CDR3: CSVDELAGETQYF
D: TRBD1; J: TRBJ2-1; V: TRBV11-2; size: NA; DNA: TGTGCCAGCAGCTTGGGACAGGCCGCCCCCAATGAGCAGTTCTTC; CDR3: CASSLGQAAPNEQFF
D: NA; J: TRBJ2-2; V: TRBV2; size: few; DNA: TGTGCCAGCAGGGAGCAGGGAGGAAACACCGGGGAGCTGTTTTTT; CDR3: CASREQGGNTGELFF
D: NA; J: TRBJ1-1; V: TRBV10-3; size: few; DNA: TGTGCCATCAGTGAGTCCTGGGGGGGGAACACTGAAGCTTTCTTT; CDR3: CAISESWGGNTEAFF
D: NA; J: TRBJ1-2; V: TRBV12-3/TRBV12-4; size: few; DNA: TGTGCCAGCAGTTTGGGCAGTATTTATGGCTACACCTTC; CDR3: CASSLGSIYGYTF
D: NA; J: TRBJ1-5; V: TRBV2; size: NA; DNA: TGTGCCAGCAGTGAAGTGGGGACCCGCAATTCGCATTTT; CDR3: CASSEVGTRNSHF
D: TRBD2; J: TRBJ2-7; V: TRBV10-3; size: few; DNA: TGTGCCATCAGTGAGCCCGGACTAGCGGGAGTTCGGGAGCAGTACTTC; CDR3: CAISEPGLAGVREQYF
D: TRBD2; J: TRBJ2-1; V: TRBV30; size: few; DNA: TGTGCCTGGAGCCCGAGTGCTAGCGGGAGCAATGAGCAGTTCTTC; CDR3: CAWSPSASGSNEQFF
D: NA; J: TRBJ2-5; V: TRBV6-6; size: NA; DNA: TGTGCCAGCAGTTACACGGGTGCTGACGAGACCCAGTACTTC; CDR3: CASSYTGADETQYF
D: NA; J: TRBJ1-4; V: TRBV7-2; size: NA; DNA: TGTGCCAGCAGCCCGGGAAGTGGTACGCACAATGAAAAACTGTTTTTT; CDR3: CASSPGSGTHNEKLFF
D: NA; J: TRBJ2-3; V: TRBV2; size: NA; DNA: TGTGCCAGCACGCGGGGCACAGATACGCAGTATTTT; CDR3: CASTRGTDTQYF
D: NA; J: TRBJ2-7; V: TRBV7-9; size: NA; DNA: TGTGCCAGCAGCGCCTTACTTAGCTCCTACGAGCAGTACTTC; CDR3: CASSALLSSYEQYF
D: TRBD1; J: TRBJ2-7; V: TRBV4-3; size: NA; DNA: TGCGCCAGCAGCCAAGTTTCGGGACAGTCCCATCTTTCCTACGAGCAGTACTTC; CDR3: CASSQVSGQSHLSYEQYF
D: NA; J: TRBJ1-2; V: TRBV7-9; size: NA; DNA: TGTGCCAGCAGCCTCTCCTTTTCGGCAGGTGGCTACACCTTC; CDR3: CASSLSFSAGGYTF